A single sample is the source of the 32 T cell receptor beta chains below, sequenced in a study of shared clonotypes between healthy human individuals. Generated by immunoSEQ multiplex PCR, the TCRdb table keeps only in-frame clones and is missing some. The repertoire has about 960,000 clones, approximately 76% of them found once; the top ten carry approximately 1.5%. Sequenced input: memory CD4+ T cells sorted from blood. Subset: CD45RA-negative fraction. Source of these receptors: a man between 18 and 29 years old in good health.

This rearrangement joins TRBV7-9 to TRBJ2-7; 8 bases are a match to TRBD2. There are 16 residues in the CDR3. The ends lost 5 bases at V and 1 base at J; junction bases unmatched: 10. Germline V CDR1 and CDR2: SEHNR, FQNEAQ (reference sequence). CDR3 sequence reads: CASSLGSGSGSYEQYF. The CDR3 DNA reads as TGTGCCAGCAGCCTAGGCAGCGGGAGTGGTTCCTACGAGCAGTACTTC. The full variable domain, rest sourced from reference TRBV7-9 and TRBJ2-7, is DTGVSQNPRHKITKRGQNVTFRCDPISEHNRLYWYRQTLGQGPEFLTYFQNEAQLEKSRLLSDRFSAERPKGSFSTLEIQRTEQGDSAMYLCASSLGSGSGSYEQYFGPGTRLTVT.

J is TRBJ2-1 and V is TRBV25-1; TRBD2 agrees at 8 bases. The CDR3 spans 17 residues. Germline CDR1 MGHDK, CDR2 SYGVNS. With 3 bases clipped from V and 8 bases from J, the junction kept 15 bases outside the gene matches. Written as DNA, the CDR3 is TGTGCCAGCAGTGACTTTCTGGGGACTAGTGATAGCGATGAGCAGTTCTTC. This gives the protein CASSDFLGTSDSDEQFF.

Points on this clone: Additional DNA sequences in this sample encode the identical CDR3. This rearrangement joins TRBV6-1 to TRBJ2-7; D could derive from TRBD1 or TRBD2 (6 bases each). V was cut by 8 bases and J by 3 bases, with 11 bases left in between. This CDR3 has 12 residues. Germline CDR1 reads MNHNS; CDR2 reads SASEGT. The CDR3 is CASSGGRYEQYF. CDR3 in DNA: TGTGCCAGCTCCGGGGGCCGCTACGAGCAGTACTTC.

This clone was detected only once. The chain joins TRBV2 to TRBJ2-2, with D perhaps matching TRBD1 or TRBD2 (5 bases each). Per the germline V gene, CDR1 is SNHLY and CDR2 is FYNNEI. Trimming pared 0 bases from V and 7 bases from J, leaving 12 bases between. The CDR3 contains 15 residues. The CDR3 nucleotides are TGTGCCAGCAGTGAAGCGCGAGGGGCCGGCGGGGAGCTGTTTTTT. It translates to CASSEARGAGGELFF.

This clone was counted ten times or more. Other DNA sequences within the sample encode an identical CDR3. V gene TRBV5-1 combines with J gene TRBJ1-2; D is uncertain. The CDR3 runs to 13 residues. The V gene's germline CDR1 is SGHRS and CDR2 YFSETQ. The V end lost 6 bases, the J end lost 2 bases, and 11 bases lay between the germline ends. CDR3 bases: TGCGCCAGCACCTTAGGTGAGAACTATGGCTACACCTTC. It specifies CASTLGENYGYTF.

The chain combines TRBV5-1 with TRBJ2-7; TRBD2 matches at 13 bases. The CDR3 totals 16 residues. In germline, CDR1 is SGHRS, CDR2 YFSETQ. Trimming at V came to 0 bases and at J to 6 bases, leaving 6 bases not matched to a gene. The CDR3 DNA reads TGCGCCAGCAGCTTGGAAGGACTAGCGGGAGTTGGCGAGCAGTACTTC. This codes for CASSLEGLAGVGEQYF.

This clone was seen only a few times. V gene TRBV28 combines with J gene TRBJ2-3; 13 bases map to TRBD2. The germline gives CDR1 MDHEN, CDR2 SYDVKM. J gave up 4 bases and V 6 bases, and 4 bases lay outside the gene matches. CDR3 length: 15 residues. CDR3: CASSVGTSGADTQYF. As DNA, the CDR3 is TGTGCCAGCAGCGTAGGGACTAGCGGGGCAGATACGCAGTATTTT. The variable domain in full, completed from reference TRBV28 and TRBJ2-3, reads DVKVTQSSRYLVKRTGEKVFLECVQDMDHENMFWYRQDPGLGLRLIYFSYDVKMKEKGDIPEGYSVSREKKERFSLILESASTNQTSMYLCASSVGTSGADTQYFGPGTRLTVL.

The gene calls are TRBV29-1 and TRBJ2-5; 8 bases line up with TRBD1. The CDR3 is made up of 13 amino acids. Germline V gene data show CDR1 as SQVTM and CDR2 as ANQGSEA. V lost 4 bases and J lost 5; bases outside the gene matches: 6. Here the CDR3 reads CSVGTGGRETQYF. For the CDR3, the DNA is TGCAGCGTTGGTACAGGGGGAAGGGAGACCCAGTACTTC.

The chain carries TRBV7-2 and TRBJ1-2; no definite D call. CDR1 and CDR2 (germline): SGHTA, FQGNSA. CDR3 length: 13 amino acids. The ends were cut back, 5 bases at V and 0 bases at J, with 7 bases in the middle. The DNA of the CDR3 is TGTGCCAGCAGCCCCCCTACTAACTATGGCTACACCTTC. It yields the protein CASSPPTNYGYTF.

The chain couples TRBV6-1 to TRBJ2-1, with 7 positions matching TRBD2. CDR1 is MNHNS, CDR2 SASEGT, per germline. This CDR3 is built from 15 residues. The ends lost 6 bases at V and 3 bases at J; junction bases unmatched: 8. In DNA form, the CDR3 reads TGTGCCAGCAGCTTCCTAGCGGTGAGCTACAATGAGCAGTTCTTC. It is translated as CASSFLAVSYNEQFF.

This clone occurred once. The V gene is TRBV5-1, the J gene TRBJ1-4, with D possibly matching TRBD1 (6 bases). Germline values: CDR1 SGHRS, CDR2 YFSETQ. The V and J ends lost 4 bases and 8 bases respectively, with 21 bases between them. This CDR3 has 16 residues. DNA of the CDR3: TGCGCCAGCAGCCCGGGATGGGGGCCCGGGGGAGAAAAACTGTTTTTT. Amino acid sequence: CASSPGWGPGGEKLFF.

CDR3 nucleotide sequence: TGCGCCAGCAGCCCCGGTACGTATGCGTCCGAGCAGTACTTC. It codes for CASSPGTYASEQYF. The chain couples TRBV4-1 to TRBJ2-7; no definite D call. The CDR3 totals 14 residues. V dropped 4 bases and J dropped 6 bases, with 16 bases sitting between them. Germline V lookup: CDR1 MGHRA, CDR2 YSYEKL.

The J gene is TRBJ1-2, the V gene TRBV5-4; 7 positions match TRBD1. The trim removed 4 bases at V and 2 bases at J, leaving 5 bases unmatched. This CDR3 has 14 amino acids. Germline assignment: CDR1 SGHNT and CDR2 YYREEE (reference sequence). The CDR3: CASSARQGNYGYTF. Here the CDR3 DNA reads TGTGCCAGCAGCGCCCGACAGGGAAACTATGGCTACACCTTC.

The chain combines TRBV30 with TRBJ1-4; the D gene is possibly TRBD1 (6 bases). The CDR3 length is 13 residues. Germline loops: CDR1 GTSNPN, CDR2 SVGIG (reference sequence). Trimming removed 4 bases from V and 3 bases from J, with 9 bases in between. CDR3 bases: TGTGCCTGGAAACGGACAGCTAATGAAAAACTGTTTTTT. It translates to CAWKRTANEKLFF.

The rearrangement uses TRBV19 and TRBJ1-1, with 7 bases fitting TRBD1. V shed 3 bases and J 1 base; nucleotides not matched to a gene: 2. This CDR3 contains 14 residues. Per germline, CDR1 LNHDA and CDR2 SQIVND (reference sequence). CDR3 sequence reads: CASSMTGTNTEAFF. The DNA for the CDR3 is TGTGCCAGTAGTATGACAGGGACGAACACTGAAGCTTTCTTT.

V gene TRBV6-1 combines with J gene TRBJ1-3, with D hard to call. The CDR3 is 14 residues long. The V end lost 6 bases, the J end lost 4 bases, and 13 bases lay between the germline ends. Germline CDR1 MNHNS, CDR2 SASEGT. Written as DNA, the CDR3 is TGTGCCAGCAGCCAAGACTGGACGGGAAACACCATATATTTT. It translates to CASSQDWTGNTIYF.

This clone came up a few times. The chain is built from TRBV7-9 and TRBJ2-7, with 13 positions matching TRBD2. V gave up 5 bases and J gave up 3 bases; unmatched junction bases: 4. CDR1 is SEHNR, CDR2 FQNEAQ, per germline (reference sequence). The CDR3 runs 15 residues. The CDR3: CASSRGLAGFYEQYF. CDR3 coding DNA: TGTGCCAGCAGCAGGGGACTAGCGGGGTTCTACGAGCAGTACTTC.

The V gene is TRBV7-2, the J gene TRBJ1-2, with 9 bases that match TRBD1. The CDR3 is 15 amino acids. V was pared by 0 bases and J by 8 bases, with 7 bases of the junction left unmatched. Looked up from germline, CDR1 is SGHTA and CDR2 is FQGNSA. This chain's CDR3 is CASSLAQGAFSGYTF. The DNA of the CDR3 is TGTGCCAGCAGCTTAGCACAGGGGGCTTTTAGCGGCTACACCTTC.

This chain joins TRBV7-2 and TRBJ2-7, with a weak D call TRBD1 (5 bases). With 5 bases removed from V and 4 bases from J, the gap between germline ends came to 18 bases. Per the germline V gene, CDR1 is SGHTA and CDR2 is FQGNSA. The CDR3 covers 15 residues. This CDR3 reads CASSPGQSPPYEQYF. Written as DNA, the CDR3 is TGTGCCAGCAGCCCCGGACAATCCCCCCCTTACGAGCAGTACTTC.

The chain uses TRBV5-8 and TRBJ2-3; weak D call: TRBD2 (6 bases). Germline CDR1 and CDR2: SGHTS and YDEGEE. V lost 2 bases to trimming and J lost 1 base, with 11 bases between them. The CDR3 loop spans 15 amino acids. The CDR3 is CASSLTGTGTDTQYF. The CDR3 DNA reads TGTGCCAGCAGCTTAACCGGGACTGGCACAGATACGCAGTATTTT.

The V call is TRBV5-4, the J call TRBJ1-1, with D possibly TRBD1 on 5 matching bases. CDR1 is SGHNT and CDR2 is YYREEE in the germline V gene (reference sequence). Trimming pared 4 bases from V and 6 bases from J, leaving 19 bases between. The CDR3 is made up of 15 amino acids. This CDR3 reads CASSGGGWVEPEAFF. The CDR3, as DNA: TGTGCCAGCAGCGGGGGTGGGTGGGTAGAGCCTGAAGCTTTCTTT.

Regarding this clone: An end of the junction differs from the germline gene, which may be a read error. The CDR3 region is CASTLYNEQFF. CDR3 in DNA: TGTGCCAGCACCTTGTACAATGAGCAGTTCTTC. The chain is built from TRBV5-4 and TRBJ2-1; D is undetermined. CDR3 length: 11 residues. CDR1 and CDR2 (germline): SGHNT, YYREEE (reference sequence). Drawing the rest from reference TRBV5-4 and TRBJ2-1, the complete variable domain is ETGVTQSPTHLIKTRGQQVTLRCSSQSGHNTVSWYQQALGQGPQFIFQYYREEENGRGNFPPRFSGLQFPNYSSELNVNALELDDSALYLCASTLYNEQFFGPGTRLTVL.

V and J are TRBV28 and TRBJ1-2; D perhaps matches TRBD1 (6 bases). Per germline, CDR1 MDHEN and CDR2 SYDVKM. CDR3 length: 14 amino acids. V was trimmed by 2 bases and J by 4 bases, leaving 11 bases between them. The chain's CDR3 is CASSLQGKVYGYTF. For the CDR3, the DNA is TGTGCCAGCAGTTTACAGGGGAAAGTCTATGGCTACACCTTC.

The rearrangement uses TRBV6-1 and TRBJ2-7; TRBD1 aligns across 7 bases. Looked up from germline, CDR1 is MNHNS and CDR2 is SASEGT. After removal of 4 bases from V and 12 bases from J, the junction contained 9 bases not matched to a gene. The CDR3 runs to 12 residues. CDR3 sequence reads: CASSGQGSVGYF. The CDR3 nucleotides are TGTGCCAGCAGTGGACAGGGCTCGGTGGGGTACTTC.

The rearrangement uses TRBV29-1 and TRBJ2-7; tentatively, D is TRBD2 (6 bases). V shed 6 bases and J shed 2 bases, with 14 bases lying between them. The CDR3 sequence is 13 residues long. The germline V gene has CDR1 SQVTM and CDR2 ANQGSEA. CDR3 sequence reads: CSVPGTFPYEQYF. CDR3 sequence (DNA): TGCAGCGTCCCCGGGACTTTCCCCTACGAGCAGTACTTC.

The V gene is TRBV9, the J gene TRBJ2-1; TRBD2 aligns across 7 bases. V was clipped by 4 bases and J by 5 bases; unmatched bases: 9. This CDR3 region has 15 residues. The germline V gene has CDR1 SGDLS and CDR2 YYNGEE. This CDR3 reads CASSPWTRTNNEQFF. The CDR3 DNA reads as TGTGCCAGCAGCCCCTGGACTAGGACCAACAATGAGCAGTTCTTC.

The chain combines TRBV28 with TRBJ2-7, with 8 positions matching TRBD1. The CDR3 extends over 15 amino acids. V lost 6 bases, J lost 2 bases, and 9 bases stayed unmatched. Germline V CDR1 and CDR2: MDHEN, SYDVKM. The CDR3 here is CASSPPGQATYEQYF. The CDR3 DNA reads TGTGCCAGCAGCCCACCGGGACAGGCCACCTACGAGCAGTACTTC. Full variable domain (rest looked up from reference TRBV28 and TRBJ2-7): DVKVTQSSRYLVKRTGEKVFLECVQDMDHENMFWYRQDPGLGLRLIYFSYDVKMKEKGDIPEGYSVSREKKERFSLILESASTNQTSMYLCASSPPGQATYEQYFGPGTRLTVT.

There are a few counts of this clone. This sequence joins TRBV29-1 and TRBJ1-2; 10 bases are a match to TRBD1. The CDR3 is 13 amino acids. Germline V CDR1 and CDR2: SQVTM, ANQGSEA. Unmatched junction bases numbered 8, after V lost 6 bases and J lost 7 bases. This CDR3 reads CSVETGGFRGYTF. CDR3 in DNA: TGCAGCGTCGAGACAGGGGGCTTCCGTGGCTACACCTTC.

This clone was recorded once. The chain recombines TRBV7-9 with TRBJ1-4; 8 bases match TRBD1. V lost 5 bases and J lost 4; bases outside the gene matches: 6. Germline V lookup: CDR1 SEHNR, CDR2 FQNEAQ (reference sequence). The CDR3 runs to 15 residues. CDR3 amino acids: CASSPQGALNEKLFF. The CDR3 DNA sequence: TGTGCCAGCAGCCCCCAGGGGGCCCTTAATGAAAAACTGTTTTTT.

The chain is built from TRBV15 and TRBJ1-5; tentatively, D is TRBD1 (5 bases). The CDR3 is 17 amino acids. The V gene lost 3 bases and the J gene lost 5 bases, with 20 bases spanning the gap. Germline loops: CDR1 LNHNV, CDR2 YYDKDF (reference sequence). Here the CDR3 DNA reads TGTGCCACCAGCAGCCTGGGGAGACCCGCGGGGGATCAGCCCCAGCATTTT. This translates into CATSSLGRPAGDQPQHF.

The gene calls are TRBV7-2 and TRBJ1-5, with TRBD1 as a possible D gene (6 bases). Germline V CDR1 and CDR2: SGHTA, FQGNSA. This CDR3 spans 14 amino acids. V was cut by 6 bases and J by 7 bases, with 16 bases left in between. The DNA of the CDR3 is TGTGCCAGCAGTCAGTCCCAGGGGCTCCAGCCCCAGCATTTT. Protein product: CASSQSQGLQPQHF.

This clone was picked up a small number of times. The rearrangement joins TRBV2 to TRBJ2-7, with a possible D match to TRBD2 (5 bases). Germline CDR1 SNHLY, CDR2 FYNNEI. The CDR3 is made up of 15 amino acids. V was shortened by 5 bases and J by 7 bases, with 21 bases between the two germline ends. CDR3 region: CASSLTSHLLGEQYF. DNA of the CDR3: TGTGCCAGCAGTCTAACTAGTCATCTCCTCGGGGAGCAGTACTTC.